The T cell receptor beta chain under discussion was sequenced for a study of shared clonotypes between healthy human individuals. Study-wide results and caveats: Clonotype sharing among donors likely depends on sequencing depth.

Germline V gene sequence: CDR1 SGHAT, CDR2 FQNNGV. The V and J ends lost 1 base and 5 bases respectively, with 11 bases between them. This CDR3 contains 14 residues. With respect to this clone: Antigen unknown.

Healthy HIV-negative adults with no recent acute infections or vaccinations were recruited as donors. Investigators spread the genomic DNA of each subset evenly over several immunoSEQ plates. Spread over ten immunoSEQ deep assay plates, unsorted PBMC DNA underwent sequencing. TCRdb's copy holds only in-frame clones and misses some; the assay was immunoSEQ multiplex PCR. The table has some 500,000 clones, about 74% seen once. Sequenced sample: PBMCs. V usage is TRBV11-2 and J usage is TRBJ2-5; tentatively, D is TRBD1 or TRBD2 (5 bases each). The clonotype comes from a woman between 35 and 50 years old in good health. Some clones in this sample may be carry-over from other donors' samples. The CDR3 sequence: CASSLGGTRETQYF. The CDR3 DNA sequence: TGTGCCAGCAGCTTAGGAGGGACCAGGGAGACCCAGTACTTC.